The clone carrying this TCR beta chain was found many times. What it recognizes is unknown. The data were obtained in a study of neurological immune-mediated disorders. Findings and caveats of the study: HTLV-1-associated myelopathy ranked highest for TCR clonal expansion and multiple sclerosis lowest, beneath healthy controls. One related-CDR3 cluster, which may be a signature, held the repertoires of 18 of 34 multiple sclerosis patients after phylogenetic grouping. As far as clinical or MRI features were concerned, none was associated with the multiple sclerosis repertoire cluster.

TCRdb used MiXCR to reprocess the 5' RACE reads, holding one entry per CDR3 protein. The table records 39,000 or so distinct CDR3 sequences, 2.5% of them present only once. Germline assignment: CDR1 DFQATT and CDR2 SNEGSKA (reference sequence). This CDR3 region has 13 residues. The germline V and J ends were trimmed by 4 bases and 8 bases, with 15 bases remaining between them. Sequencing input: PBMCs. The sequence came from a man younger than 45 with multiple sclerosis. The gene calls are TRBV20-1 and TRBJ2-1; possibly TRBD1 for D (6 bases). The CDR3 is CSATPGVTDEQFF. The CDR3, as DNA: TGCAGTGCTACCCCAGGGGTTACAGATGAGCAGTTCTTC.